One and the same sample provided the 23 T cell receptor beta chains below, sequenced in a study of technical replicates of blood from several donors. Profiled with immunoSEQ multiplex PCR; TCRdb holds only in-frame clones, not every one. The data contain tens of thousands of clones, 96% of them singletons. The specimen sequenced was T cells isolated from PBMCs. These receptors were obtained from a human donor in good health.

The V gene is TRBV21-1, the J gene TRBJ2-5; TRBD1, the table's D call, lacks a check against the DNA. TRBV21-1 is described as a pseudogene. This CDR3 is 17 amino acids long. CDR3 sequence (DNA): TGTGCCAGCAGCAAAACCGATACCGGGACAGAAAACGAGACCCAGTACTTC. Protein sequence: CASSKTDTGTENETQYF.

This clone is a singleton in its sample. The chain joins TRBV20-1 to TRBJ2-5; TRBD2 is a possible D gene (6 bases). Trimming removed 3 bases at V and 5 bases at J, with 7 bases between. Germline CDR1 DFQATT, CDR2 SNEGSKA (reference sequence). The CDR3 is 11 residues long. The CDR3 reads CSARDYETQYF. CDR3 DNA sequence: TGCAGTGCTAGGGACTATGAGACCCAGTACTTC.

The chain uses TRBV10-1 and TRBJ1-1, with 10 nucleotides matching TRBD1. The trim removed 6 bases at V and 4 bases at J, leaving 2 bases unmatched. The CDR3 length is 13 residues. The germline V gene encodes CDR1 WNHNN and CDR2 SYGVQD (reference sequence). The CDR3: CASRGQGTTEAFF. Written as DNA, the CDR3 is TGCGCCAGCAGGGGACAGGGGACCACTGAAGCTTTCTTT.

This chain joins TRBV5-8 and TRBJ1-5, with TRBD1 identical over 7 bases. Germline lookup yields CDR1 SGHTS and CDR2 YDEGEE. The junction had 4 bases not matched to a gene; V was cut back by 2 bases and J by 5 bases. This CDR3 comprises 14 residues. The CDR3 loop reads CASSLRGQDQPQHF. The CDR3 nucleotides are TGTGCCAGCAGCTTAAGGGGGCAGGATCAGCCCCAGCATTTT.

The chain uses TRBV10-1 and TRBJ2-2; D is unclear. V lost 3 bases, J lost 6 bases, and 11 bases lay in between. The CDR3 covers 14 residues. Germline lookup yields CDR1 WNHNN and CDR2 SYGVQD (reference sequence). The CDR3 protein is CASSDGAEAGELFF. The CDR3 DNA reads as TGCGCCAGCAGTGATGGCGCTGAGGCCGGGGAGCTGTTTTTT.

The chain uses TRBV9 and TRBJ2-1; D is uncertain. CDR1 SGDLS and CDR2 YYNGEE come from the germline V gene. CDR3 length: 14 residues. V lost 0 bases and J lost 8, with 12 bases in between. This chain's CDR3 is CASSVDSANDEQFF. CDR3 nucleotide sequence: TGTGCCAGCAGCGTAGATTCCGCGAATGATGAGCAGTTCTTC.

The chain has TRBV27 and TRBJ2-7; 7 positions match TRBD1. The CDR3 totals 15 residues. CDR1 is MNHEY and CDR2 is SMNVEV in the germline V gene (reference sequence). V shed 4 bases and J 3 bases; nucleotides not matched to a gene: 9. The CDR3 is CASSWKDRVFYEQYF. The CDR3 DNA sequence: TGTGCCAGCAGTTGGAAAGACAGGGTGTTCTACGAGCAGTACTTC.

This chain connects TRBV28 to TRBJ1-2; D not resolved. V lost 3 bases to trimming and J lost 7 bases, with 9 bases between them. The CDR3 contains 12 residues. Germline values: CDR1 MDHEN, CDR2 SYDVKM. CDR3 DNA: TGTGCCAGCAGTTTGCTTCGGGGTGGCTACACCTTC. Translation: CASSLLRGGYTF.

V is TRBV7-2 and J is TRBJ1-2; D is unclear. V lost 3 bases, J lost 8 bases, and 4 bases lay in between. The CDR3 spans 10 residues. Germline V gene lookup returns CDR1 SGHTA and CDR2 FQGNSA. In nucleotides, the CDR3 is TGTGCCAGCAGCTTGGAGGGCTACACCTTC. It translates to CASSLEGYTF.

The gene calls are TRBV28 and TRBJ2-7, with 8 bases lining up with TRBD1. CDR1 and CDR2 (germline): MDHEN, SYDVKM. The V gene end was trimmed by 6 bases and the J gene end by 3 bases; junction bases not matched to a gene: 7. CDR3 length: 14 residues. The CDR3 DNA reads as TGTGCCAGCAGCTGGAGGACAGGGAACTACGAGCAGTACTTC. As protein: CASSWRTGNYEQYF.

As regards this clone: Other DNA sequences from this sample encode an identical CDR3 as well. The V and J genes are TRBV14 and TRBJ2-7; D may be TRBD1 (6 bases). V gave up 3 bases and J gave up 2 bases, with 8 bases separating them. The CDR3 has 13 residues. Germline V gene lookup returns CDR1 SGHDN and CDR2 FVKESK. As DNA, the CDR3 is TGTGCCAGCAGCCAGCCAGGGGCCTACGAGCAGTACTTC. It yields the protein CASSQPGAYEQYF. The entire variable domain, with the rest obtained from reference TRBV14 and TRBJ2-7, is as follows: EAGVTQFPSHSVIEKGQTVTLRCDPISGHDNLYWYRRVMGKEIKFLLHFVKESKQDESGMPNNRFLAERTGGTYSTLKVQPAELEDSGVYFCASSQPGAYEQYFGPGTRLTVT.

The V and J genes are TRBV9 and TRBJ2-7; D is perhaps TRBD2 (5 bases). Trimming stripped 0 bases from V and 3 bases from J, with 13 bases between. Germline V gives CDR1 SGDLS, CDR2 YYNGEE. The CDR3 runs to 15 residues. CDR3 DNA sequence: TGTGCCAGCAGCGTAGCTCCGGGATCGGTCTACGAGCAGTACTTC. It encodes CASSVAPGSVYEQYF.

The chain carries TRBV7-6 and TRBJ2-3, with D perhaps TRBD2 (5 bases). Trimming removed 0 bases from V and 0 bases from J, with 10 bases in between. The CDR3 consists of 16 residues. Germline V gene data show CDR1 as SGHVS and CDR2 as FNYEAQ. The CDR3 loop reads CASSLAIAPSTDTQYF. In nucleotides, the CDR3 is TGTGCCAGCAGCTTAGCAATAGCGCCTAGCACAGATACGCAGTATTTT.

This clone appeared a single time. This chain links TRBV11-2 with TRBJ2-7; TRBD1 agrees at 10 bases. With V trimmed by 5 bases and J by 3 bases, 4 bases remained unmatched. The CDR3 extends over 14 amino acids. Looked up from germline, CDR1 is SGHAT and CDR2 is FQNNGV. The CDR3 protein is CASSLDRGRYEQYF. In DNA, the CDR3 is TGTGCCAGCAGCCTTGACAGGGGGCGCTACGAGCAGTACTTC.

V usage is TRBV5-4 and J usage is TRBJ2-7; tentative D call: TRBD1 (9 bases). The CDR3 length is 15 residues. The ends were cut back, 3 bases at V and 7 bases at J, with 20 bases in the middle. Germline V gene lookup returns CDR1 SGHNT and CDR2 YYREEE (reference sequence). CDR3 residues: CASSSGGTGREEQYF. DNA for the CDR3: TGTGCCAGCAGCTCGGGGGGGACAGGGAGGGAAGAGCAGTACTTC.

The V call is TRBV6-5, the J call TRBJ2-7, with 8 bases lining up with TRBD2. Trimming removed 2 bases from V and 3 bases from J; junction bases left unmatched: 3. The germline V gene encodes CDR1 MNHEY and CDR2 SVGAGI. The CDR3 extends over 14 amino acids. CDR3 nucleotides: TGTGCCAGCAGTTACGAGGGACTAGTCTACGAGCAGTACTTC. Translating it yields CASSYEGLVYEQYF.

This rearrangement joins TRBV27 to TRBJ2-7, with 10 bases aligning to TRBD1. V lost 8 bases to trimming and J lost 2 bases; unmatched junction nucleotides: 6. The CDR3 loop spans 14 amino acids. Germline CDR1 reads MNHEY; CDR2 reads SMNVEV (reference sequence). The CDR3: CASRTGTGAYEQYF. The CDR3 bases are TGTGCCAGCCGAACCGGGACAGGGGCCTACGAGCAGTACTTC.

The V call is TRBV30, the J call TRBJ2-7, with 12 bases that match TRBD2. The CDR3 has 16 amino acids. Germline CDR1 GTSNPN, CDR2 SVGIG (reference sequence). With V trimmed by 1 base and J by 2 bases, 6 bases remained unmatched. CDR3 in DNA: TGTGCCTGGAGTGCCTCCCGGACTAGCGGGACCTACGAGCAGTACTTC. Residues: CAWSASRTSGTYEQYF.

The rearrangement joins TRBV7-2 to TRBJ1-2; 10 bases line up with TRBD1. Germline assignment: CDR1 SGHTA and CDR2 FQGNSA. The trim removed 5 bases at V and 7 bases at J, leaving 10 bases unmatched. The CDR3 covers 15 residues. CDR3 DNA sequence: TGTGCCAGCAGCGCCCGGACAGGGGGAGTACGTGGCTACACCTTC. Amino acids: CASSARTGGVRGYTF.

CDR3 sequence reads: CASSPTVHYGYTF. CDR3 coding DNA: TGTGCCAGCAGCCCGACAGTTCACTATGGCTACACCTTC. This sequence joins TRBV5-6 and TRBJ1-2; D possibly corresponds to TRBD1 (5 bases). Looked up from germline, CDR1 is SGHDT and CDR2 is YYEEEE. The V end lost 4 bases, the J end lost 3 bases, and 10 bases lay between the germline ends. The CDR3 length is 13 residues.

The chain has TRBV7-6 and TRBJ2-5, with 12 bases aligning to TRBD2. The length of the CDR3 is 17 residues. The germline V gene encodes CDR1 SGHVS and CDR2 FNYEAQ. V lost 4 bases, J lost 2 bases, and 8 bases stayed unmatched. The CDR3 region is CASSSLTSGSIQETQYF. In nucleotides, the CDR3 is TGTGCCAGCAGCTCCCTGACTAGCGGGAGTATACAAGAGACCCAGTACTTC.

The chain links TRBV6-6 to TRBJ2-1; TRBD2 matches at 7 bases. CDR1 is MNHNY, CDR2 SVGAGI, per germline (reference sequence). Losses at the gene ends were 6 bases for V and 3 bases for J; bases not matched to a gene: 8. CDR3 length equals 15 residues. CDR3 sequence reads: CASRWSGEGYNEQFF. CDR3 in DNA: TGTGCCAGCAGGTGGTCGGGGGAGGGCTACAATGAGCAGTTCTTC.

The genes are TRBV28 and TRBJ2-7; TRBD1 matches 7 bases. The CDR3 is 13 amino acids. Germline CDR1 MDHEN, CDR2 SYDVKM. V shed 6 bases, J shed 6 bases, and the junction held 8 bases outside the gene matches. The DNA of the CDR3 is TGTGCCAGCAGCAAGACAGGGAGAGGCGAGCAGTACTTC. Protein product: CASSKTGRGEQYF.